The present TCR beta chain was sequenced within a study of T cell changes during pregnancy in multiple sclerosis. The data were produced by immunoSEQ multiplex PCR, yet TCRdb's version contains in-frame clones alone and is incomplete. The sample has 50,000 to 70,000 clones; roughly nine tenths are singletons. Germline loops: CDR1 SGHDN, CDR2 FVKESK. V was clipped by 0 bases and J by 1 base, with 12 bases between them. The CDR3 is made up of 16 amino acids. This clone appeared once. The sequence derives from a female donor with multiple sclerosis, enrolled in a pregnancy study. Material: CD8+ T cells from peripheral blood mononuclear cells, obtained before pregnancy. The rearrangement uses TRBV14 and TRBJ1-1; D gene ambiguous. The chain's CDR3 is CASSQDFYPENTEAFF. CDR3 DNA sequence: TGTGCCAGCAGCCAAGATTTTTACCCAGAGAACACTGAAGCTTTCTTT.